The source of this T cell receptor (beta chain) is a study of tumor and adjacent non-tumor tissue in lung cancer. V trimming: 5 bases; J trimming: 7 bases; junction bases outside the gene matches: 8. CDR1 and CDR2 (germline): LNHNV, YYDKDF (reference sequence). CDR3 length: 14 amino acids. This sample's RNA came from whole unsorted tissue. The normal lung tissue was taken more than 3 cm from the tumor edge. The library came from three nested PCR rounds adapted from ARM-PCR protocols. MiXCR, run by TCRdb on the multiplex PCR reads, gives a single entry per CDR3 protein. The sample includes 98,000 or so distinct CDR3 sequences, about 80% of them seen just once.

The receptor was isolated from a man in his sixties with small cell lung cancer. Sequences were obtained from distant non-tumor lung tissue. The chain has TRBV15 and TRBJ2-7; 10 nucleotides match TRBD2. The CDR3 region is CATSDRAGGNEQYF. CDR3 bases: TGTGCCACCAGCGACCGAGCGGGAGGGAATGAGCAGTACTTC.